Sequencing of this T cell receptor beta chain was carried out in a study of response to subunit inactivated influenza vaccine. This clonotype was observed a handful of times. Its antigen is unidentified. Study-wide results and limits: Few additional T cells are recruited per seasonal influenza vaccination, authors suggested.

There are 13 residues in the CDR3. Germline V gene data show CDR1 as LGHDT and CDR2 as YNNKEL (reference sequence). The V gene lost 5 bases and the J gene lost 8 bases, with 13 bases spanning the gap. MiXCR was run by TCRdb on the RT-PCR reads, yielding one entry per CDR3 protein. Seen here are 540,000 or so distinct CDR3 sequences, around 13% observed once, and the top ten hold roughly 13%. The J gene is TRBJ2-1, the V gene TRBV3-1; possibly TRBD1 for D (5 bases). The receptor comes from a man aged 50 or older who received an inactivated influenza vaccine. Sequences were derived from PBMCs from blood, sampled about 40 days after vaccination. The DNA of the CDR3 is TGTGCCAGCAGCAGCAGGGTTTTAGATGAGCAGTTCTTC. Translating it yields CASSSRVLDEQFF.